This TCR beta chain is drawn from a study of PD-1 blockade in mismatch repair-deficient tumors. As for the study in general: All were previously treated, progressing patients with some twelve mismatch repair-deficient cancer types. Overall study findings and caveats: Tumor-resident clones, often absent from pretreatment blood, expanded after pembrolizumab and then contracted.

A few pembrolizumab responders had their TCRs sequenced. Comments on this clone: The antigen remains undetermined.

V shed 6 bases, J shed 5 bases, and the junction held 15 bases outside the gene matches. There are 19 residues in the CDR3. Germline values: CDR1 KGHSH, CDR2 LQKENI. Generated by immunoSEQ multiplex PCR, the TCRdb table keeps only in-frame clones and is missing some. The sample carries about 24,000 clones, 65% to 85% recorded once. J is TRBJ2-2 and V is TRBV18; TRBD2 agrees at 13 bases. Sequenced here: peripheral blood, sampled 12 weeks after starting pembrolizumab. This clonotype was sampled from an adult with mismatch repair-deficient cancer. CDR3 nucleotides: TGTGCCAGCTCGCGTCAACCGGGACTAGCGGGGTCCGAGACCGGGGAGCTGTTTTTT. Amino acids: CASSRQPGLAGSETGELFF. Looking up the rest from reference TRBV18 and TRBJ2-2 gives the full variable domain: NAGVMQNPRHLVRRRGQEARLRCSPMKGHSHVYWYRQLPEEGLKFMVYLQKENIIDESGMPKERFSAEFPKEGPSILRIQQVVRGDSAAYFCASSRQPGLAGSETGELFFGEGSRLTVL.